There are a few counts of the clone carrying this TCR beta chain. As yet, its antigen is unknown. This record belongs to a study of T cell responses to AZD1222 COVID-19 vaccine. Study-wide points: Sampling captured repertoires only after the peak T cell response.

Clones were read by immunoSEQ multiplex PCR, and TCRdb kept only the in-frame ones, dropping some. The repertoire holds roughly 180,000 clones, with roughly 91% as singletons. The CDR3 is 14 residues long. V lost 2 bases to trimming and J lost 0 bases, with 9 bases between them. CDR1 is SGHRS, CDR2 YFSETQ, per germline. This sample comprised peripheral blood, obtained 28 days after the second dose of the MenACWY control vaccine. The chain combines TRBV5-1 with TRBJ2-7; perhaps TRBD2 as D (5 bases). The clonotype was recovered from an adult who received the MenACWY meningococcal vaccine as a control. CDR3: CASSFRTDSYEQYF. In DNA form, the CDR3 reads TGCGCCAGCAGCTTCCGGACTGACTCCTACGAGCAGTACTTC.